The next 30 T cell receptor beta chains were all read from a single sample in a study of Graves' ophthalmopathy and Graves' hyperthyroidism. Researchers took RNA transcripts and amplified TCR beta CDR3 regions from them. The first round was an RT-PCR with HTBI primers, and the second round was a multiplex PCR. TCRdb re-derived calls from the multiplex PCR reads in MiXCR, one entry per CDR3 protein. Of about half a million distinct CDR3 sequences in the sample, roughly 14% were seen once. Sequenced sample: blood. These TCRs come from a woman younger than 45 with Graves' ophthalmopathy.

The V gene is TRBV7-3, the J gene TRBJ2-1; 9 bases map to TRBD1. The germline V gene has CDR1 SGHTA and CDR2 FQGTGA. The ends lost 0 bases at V and 9 bases at J; junction bases unmatched: 6. This CDR3 is built from 15 residues. The CDR3 DNA is TGTGCCAGCAGCTTAACGGGGGGGGACAGGGCTGAGCAGTTCTTC. It encodes CASSLTGGDRAEQFF. The whole variable domain, remainder taken from reference TRBV7-3 and TRBJ2-1, is GAGVSQTPSNKVTEKGKYVELRCDPISGHTALYWYRQSLGQGPEFLIYFQGTGAADDSGLPNDRFFAVRPEGSVSTLKIQRTERGDSAVYLCASSLTGGDRAEQFFGPGTRLTVL.

Many counts were recorded for this clonotype. V and J are TRBV7-2 and TRBJ1-5; D unresolved. Trimming removed 5 bases at V and 5 bases at J, with 10 bases between. Germline V CDR1 and CDR2: SGHTA, FQGNSA. The CDR3 runs 13 residues. The CDR3 sequence: CASSPWTDQPQHF. In nucleotides, the CDR3 is TGTGCCAGCAGCCCCTGGACCGATCAGCCCCAGCATTTT.

This clonotype appeared many times. The V call is TRBV20-1, the J call TRBJ2-5, with 7 bases lining up with TRBD1. This CDR3 has 13 residues. After removal of 5 bases from V and 4 bases from J, the junction contained 7 bases not matched to a gene. Per germline, CDR1 DFQATT and CDR2 SNEGSKA (reference sequence). The CDR3 nucleotides read TGCAGTGCTCAAGGGGGCTCAGGAGAGACCCAGTACTTC. Translation: CSAQGGSGETQYF.

At least ten counts were recorded for this clonotype. CDR3 coding DNA: TGTGCCAGCACCGGGACAGAACAAGAGACCCAGTACTTC. It is translated as CASTGTEQETQYF. The chain carries TRBV2 and TRBJ2-5; 7 nucleotides match TRBD1. Looked up from germline, CDR1 is SNHLY and CDR2 is FYNNEI. V shed 7 bases and J 2 bases; nucleotides not matched to a gene: 4. This CDR3 comprises 13 residues.

The gene calls are TRBV5-1 and TRBJ2-7; 7 bases line up with TRBD1. The CDR3 is made up of 15 amino acids. The J segment lost 2 bases and the V segment lost 3 bases, leaving 8 bases of the junction unmatched. The germline gives CDR1 SGHRS, CDR2 YFSETQ. In nucleotides, the CDR3 is TGCGCCAGCAGCTCGAACCCGGGACAGACCTACGAGCAGTACTTC. Its translation: CASSSNPGQTYEQYF. The whole variable domain, remainder taken from reference TRBV5-1 and TRBJ2-7, is KAGVTQTPRYLIKTRGQQVTLSCSPISGHRSVSWYQQTPGQGLQFLFEYFSETQRNKGNFPGRFSGRQFSNSRSEMNVSTLELGDSALYLCASSSNPGQTYEQYFGPGTRLTVT.

Only a few counts were recorded for this clonotype. The rearrangement uses TRBV10-3 and TRBJ1-2, with 8 bases matching TRBD1. Germline V gives CDR1 ENHRY, CDR2 SYGVKD. The CDR3 has 15 amino acids. With V trimmed by 9 bases and J by 5 bases, 14 bases remained unmatched. CDR3 in amino acids: CAISPDRGLGYGYTF. The CDR3 DNA reads as TGTGCCATATCCCCCGACAGGGGCCTCGGTTATGGCTACACCTTC.

This clonotype was seen at least ten times. The chain recombines TRBV20-1 with TRBJ1-5, with D possibly matching TRBD1 (6 bases). In germline, CDR1 is DFQATT, CDR2 SNEGSKA (reference sequence). Deletions cut 2 bases from V and 6 bases from J, with 14 bases between. The CDR3 consists of 14 residues. CDR3 protein: CSARSGGVGQPQHF. In DNA form, the CDR3 reads TGCAGTGCTAGATCCGGGGGCGTCGGTCAGCCCCAGCATTTT.

This clonotype has at least ten counts. The chain is built from TRBV28 and TRBJ1-6; 7 nucleotides align to TRBD1. This CDR3 comprises 15 residues. Trimming cost V 3 bases and J 11 bases; bases outside gene matches: 10. The germline V gene encodes CDR1 MDHEN and CDR2 SYDVKM. The CDR3 sequence is CASSLTGKSGAPLHF. The DNA for the CDR3 is TGTGCCAGCAGTTTGACAGGGAAATCTGGTGCACCCCTCCACTTT.

This clonotype was counted ten times or more. The V and J genes are TRBV12-3 or TRBV12-4 and TRBJ1-3; D unresolved. V was clipped by 6 bases and J by 4 bases, with 16 bases between them. The CDR3 is made up of 15 amino acids. The CDR3 here is CASRHPRTVGNTIYF. DNA of the CDR3: TGTGCCAGCAGGCACCCCAGGACCGTCGGAAACACCATATATTTT.

This clonotype appeared many times. The chain is built from TRBV10-1 and TRBJ2-1, with D unresolved. This CDR3 spans 13 amino acids. The ends were cut back, 0 bases at V and 6 bases at J, with 6 bases in the middle. From germline, CDR1 is WNHNN and CDR2 SYGVQD (reference sequence). In DNA, the CDR3 is TGCGCCAGCAGTGAGTCTGGGGTCAATGAGCAGTTCTTC. It specifies CASSESGVNEQFF.

This clonotype was detected many times. The chain uses TRBV25-1 and TRBJ1-1, with D maybe TRBD1 (6 bases). The V gene lost 1 base and the J gene lost 4 bases, with 13 bases spanning the gap. The CDR3 runs 15 residues. Germline-derived CDR1 and CDR2 are MGHDK and SYGVNS. The CDR3 DNA sequence: TGTGCCAGCAGTGAATTTGGGGGGCGCGTCACTGAAGCTTTCTTT. Translating gives CASSEFGGRVTEAFF.

This clonotype was recorded a few times. J is TRBJ2-1 and V is TRBV24-1; perhaps TRBD1 as D (6 bases). The CDR3 has 14 residues. V lost 5 bases, J lost 5 bases, and 12 bases lay in between. The germline gives CDR1 KGHDR, CDR2 SFDVKD. CDR3 in amino acids: CATSVGTPHNEQFF. CDR3 bases: TGTGCCACCAGTGTCGGGACACCACACAATGAGCAGTTCTTC.

In this sample, this clonotype turned up many times. The chain is built from TRBV30 and TRBJ1-5, with D perhaps matching TRBD1 (5 bases). Germline V lookup: CDR1 GTSNPN, CDR2 SVGIG (reference sequence). Trimming removed 1 base at V and 10 bases at J, with 14 bases between. CDR3 length equals 13 residues. The CDR3 nucleotides are TGTGCCTGGAGTGAAGGGGCGGACACTCCCCAGCATTTT. Protein: CAWSEGADTPQHF.

This clonotype has ten or more counts. V is TRBV9 and J is TRBJ1-2, with D unresolved. CDR1 SGDLS and CDR2 YYNGEE come from the germline V gene. V lost 7 bases and J lost 2, with 21 bases in between. The CDR3 is made up of 16 amino acids. The chain's CDR3 is CASAGVSTEGNYGYTF. CDR3 DNA sequence: TGTGCCAGCGCCGGCGTATCAACAGAAGGGAACTATGGCTACACCTTC.

The sample holds many counts of this clonotype. The chain employs TRBV12-5 and TRBJ1-5; D remains unclear. Trimming took off 2 bases at V and 4 bases at J, with 12 bases between the two ends. Germline V CDR1 and CDR2: LGHNT, FRNRAP. CDR3 length equals 15 residues. This CDR3 is CASGLLGVGNQPQHF. The CDR3 coding sequence is TGTGCTAGTGGTTTGCTCGGCGTCGGGAATCAGCCCCAGCATTTT.

This clonotype showed up many times. The chain recombines TRBV27 with TRBJ2-7; the D gene is possibly TRBD1 (6 bases). The CDR3 length is 17 residues. Germline lookup yields CDR1 MNHEY and CDR2 SMNVEV (reference sequence). Trimming cost V 0 bases and J 3 bases, with 18 bases left between them. The CDR3: CASSLSGPADRGYEQYF. The CDR3 DNA is TGTGCCAGCAGTTTATCTGGCCCCGCGGACAGAGGCTACGAGCAGTACTTC.

Of note for this clonotype: Compared with germline, one end of the junction differs, possibly owing to a read error. The CDR3 bases are TGTGCCAGCAGCAGAATGGGGATCACTGAAGCTTGCTTT. This encodes CASSRMGITEACF. The chain couples TRBV7-3 to TRBJ1-1; D is undetermined. The CDR3 consists of 13 residues. The germline CDR1 and CDR2 sequences are SGHTA and FQGTGA.

The rearrangement uses TRBV6-1 and TRBJ2-5, with D possibly called TRBD1 or TRBD2 (5 bases each). CDR1 is MNHNS and CDR2 is SASEGT in the germline V gene. The ends were cut back, 2 bases at V and 1 base at J, with 20 bases in the middle. The CDR3 runs to 18 residues. The CDR3 here is CASSELRGTPATQETQYF. The CDR3 DNA reads TGTGCCAGCAGTGAACTGAGGGGCACCCCGGCTACCCAAGAGACCCAGTACTTC.

This clonotype was seen at least ten times. The chain couples TRBV30 to TRBJ2-7, with 8 bases fitting TRBD1. This CDR3 region has 13 residues. CDR1 and CDR2 from the germline V gene are GTSNPN and SVGIG (reference sequence). The trim removed 6 bases at V and 1 base at J, leaving 5 bases unmatched. The CDR3 loop is CACADRASYEQYF. The DNA of the CDR3 is TGTGCCTGCGCGGACAGGGCTTCCTACGAGCAGTACTTC.

This clonotype was picked up many times. V is TRBV20-1 and J is TRBJ2-2, with 10 bases fitting TRBD2. The germline V gene has CDR1 DFQATT and CDR2 SNEGSKA (reference sequence). V was clipped by 3 bases and J by 6 bases; unmatched bases: 4. The CDR3 covers 14 residues. In DNA form, the CDR3 reads TGCAGTGCTAGTGCGAGCGGGGGGGCCGGGGAGCTGTTTTTT. The encoded protein is CSASASGGAGELFF.

This clonotype appeared a few times. V usage is TRBV20-1 and J usage is TRBJ1-1; TRBD1 is a possible D gene (6 bases). Trimming took off 6 bases at V and 1 base at J, with 15 bases between the two ends. This CDR3 is built from 14 residues. CDR1 is DFQATT, CDR2 SNEGSKA, per germline (reference sequence). This CDR3 reads CSASRGGKNTEAFF. Here the CDR3 DNA reads TGCAGTGCCAGTAGGGGGGGGAAGAACACTGAAGCTTTCTTT.

There are a few counts of this clonotype. The V gene is TRBV6-1, the J gene TRBJ2-4, with 11 bases lining up with TRBD2. The CDR3 has 15 amino acids. Germline CDR1 MNHNS, CDR2 SASEGT. V dropped 6 bases and J dropped 3; count of bases not matched to a gene: 4. The CDR3 reads CASSQTSGDKNIQYF. The CDR3 DNA sequence: TGTGCCAGCAGCCAGACTAGCGGGGACAAAAACATTCAGTACTTC.

Ten or more counts support this clonotype. The chain has TRBV27 and TRBJ2-7, with D possibly being TRBD1 or TRBD2 (6 bases each). The V gene lost 6 bases and the J gene lost 2 bases, with 11 bases spanning the gap. Germline CDR1 MNHEY, CDR2 SMNVEV (reference sequence). The CDR3 sequence is 13 residues long. The CDR3 here is CASRRDTTYEQYF. The CDR3 nucleotides read TGTGCCAGCAGGCGGGACACCACCTACGAGCAGTACTTC.

This clonotype was seen many times. This sequence joins TRBV28 and TRBJ2-7, with 7 nucleotides matching TRBD2. The CDR3 consists of 16 residues. The germline CDR1 and CDR2 sequences are MDHEN and SYDVKM. The V gene end was trimmed by 3 bases and the J gene end by 4 bases; junction bases not matched to a gene: 12. This chain's CDR3 is CASSLNRLGGIYEQYF. CDR3 bases: TGTGCCAGCAGTTTGAATAGACTGGGGGGGATTTACGAGCAGTACTTC.

This clonotype has ten or more counts. The chain carries TRBV20-1 and TRBJ2-5, with D possibly being TRBD1 (6 bases). Germline CDR1 reads DFQATT; CDR2 reads SNEGSKA (reference sequence). The germline V and J ends were trimmed by 5 bases and 5 bases, with 12 bases remaining between them. The CDR3 is 12 amino acids. Written as DNA, the CDR3 is TGCAGTGCTCGAGGGGGTTGGGAGACCCAGTACTTC. Protein sequence: CSARGGWETQYF.

On this clonotype: The junction and the germline gene differ at one end; a read error may be behind it. The J gene is TRBJ1-1, the V gene TRBV5-1; 8 bases are shared with TRBD1. CDR1 and CDR2 (germline): SGHRS, YFSETQ. CDR3 length: 15 amino acids. The CDR3 coding sequence is TGCGCCAGCTGCTTAGGACAGGGAGGTAGCACTGAAGCTTTCTTT. The encoded protein is CASCLGQGGSTEAFF.

This clonotype has at least ten counts. This chain links TRBV11-2 with TRBJ2-5, with D unresolved. The V end was cut by 4 bases, the J end by 2 bases, with 11 bases between. There are 14 residues in the CDR3. CDR1 SGHAT and CDR2 FQNNGV come from the germline V gene. The DNA of the CDR3 is TGTGCCAGCAGCTCCCGGCCGGAACAAGAGACCCAGTACTTC. It yields the protein CASSSRPEQETQYF. Full variable domain (rest looked up from reference TRBV11-2 and TRBJ2-5): EAGVAQSPRYKIIEKRQSVAFWCNPISGHATLYWYQQILGQGPKLLIQFQNNGVVDDSQLPKDRFSAERLKGVDSTLKIQPAKLEDSAVYLCASSSRPEQETQYFGPGTRLLVL.

This clonotype came up many times. This sequence joins TRBV28 and TRBJ1-1, with D possibly TRBD1 on 5 matching bases. Germline lookup yields CDR1 MDHEN and CDR2 SYDVKM. Trimming stripped 3 bases from V and 0 bases from J, with 17 bases between. This CDR3 contains 17 residues. DNA of the CDR3: TGTGCCAGCAGTTTCCCCTCCCCGTACAGGCTGAACACTGAAGCTTTCTTT. It translates to CASSFPSPYRLNTEAFF.

This clonotype was picked up many times. A read error is possible here, since a much larger clone lies one base away. V usage is TRBV6-1 and J usage is TRBJ2-2; TRBD2 is a possible D gene (5 bases). This CDR3 has 17 residues. Germline loops: CDR1 MNHNS, CDR2 SASEGT. CDR3 DNA sequence: TGTGCCAGCAGTGAAGTCACTTGGGCTTCAAACACCGGGGAGCCGTTTTTT. This gives the protein CASSEVTWASNTGEPFF.

Ten or more counts support this clonotype. The chain combines TRBV6-2 or TRBV6-3 with TRBJ1-2, with D perhaps matching TRBD1 (5 bases). Germline CDR1 reads MNHEY; CDR2 reads SVGEGT. CDR3 length equals 12 residues. Trimming shortened V by 5 bases and J by 7 bases, and 11 bases separated the two germline ends. CDR3 DNA sequence: TGTGCCAGCAGTGATCGGGGCAGTGGCTACACCTTC. It codes for CASSDRGSGYTF.